The 20 T cell receptor beta chains reported below all come from one sample, sequenced in a study of cytomegalovirus exposure and HLA in healthy donors. 13 Jbeta primers and 60 Vbeta primers were used for the PCR. Method: immunoSEQ multiplex PCR; TCRdb's copy keeps in-frame clones and lacks some. Recorded here are 45,000 to 60,000 clones; the top ten clones represent 6.5% to 8%. The sequencing sample was made of PBMCs. These receptors came from a woman aged 40 to 50 in good health and CMV-seronegative.

The V call is TRBV28, the J call TRBJ1-5; 8 positions match TRBD1. The CDR3 length is 15 residues. V was pared by 5 bases and J by 7 bases, with 10 bases of the junction left unmatched. Germline-derived CDR1 and CDR2 are MDHEN and SYDVKM. The CDR3 region has the DNA TGTGCCAGCAGTCCACCGGGACAGGTAAGGCAGCCCCAGCATTTT. Protein product: CASSPPGQVRQPQHF.

The chain carries TRBV10-3 and TRBJ2-3; 10 positions match TRBD1. V trimming: 7 bases; J trimming: 3 bases; junction bases outside the gene matches: 7. Germline V gene data show CDR1 as ENHRY and CDR2 as SYGVKD. The CDR3 loop spans 15 amino acids. Here the CDR3 reads CAIMRTGGSTDTQYF. The CDR3 DNA follows: TGTGCCATCATGAGGACAGGGGGGTCGACAGATACGCAGTATTTT.

The rearrangement uses TRBV4-3 and TRBJ2-2, with 11 bases aligning to TRBD2. Germline V lookup: CDR1 LGHNA, CDR2 YSLEER. There are 16 residues in the CDR3. V gave up 0 bases and J gave up 3 bases; unmatched junction bases: 0. CDR3 sequence reads: CASSQELAGDTGELFF. The CDR3 region has the DNA TGCGCCAGCAGCCAAGAACTAGCGGGAGACACCGGGGAGCTGTTTTTT.

Here the CDR3 DNA reads TGTGCCAGCCTTTCGGGCCCCCCTACAGGGAACACTGAAGCTTTCTTT. Protein product: CASLSGPPTGNTEAFF. The chain couples TRBV2 to TRBJ1-1; a possible D gene is TRBD1 (5 bases). CDR1 is SNHLY and CDR2 is FYNNEI in the germline V gene. This CDR3 has 16 residues. V lost 8 bases to trimming and J lost 1 base, with 20 bases between them.

The chain employs TRBV5-1 and TRBJ2-1, with 14 positions matching TRBD2. Trimming at V came to 5 bases and at J to 4 bases, leaving 17 bases not matched to a gene. Germline V gene data show CDR1 as SGHRS and CDR2 as YFSETQ. The CDR3 extends over 20 amino acids. CDR3 sequence reads: CASRILPGLAGDPSYNEQFF. DNA for the CDR3: TGCGCCAGCAGGATCCTACCGGGACTAGCGGGAGATCCTAGTTACAATGAGCAGTTCTTC. Complete variable domain (other parts from reference TRBV5-1 and TRBJ2-1): KAGVTQTPRYLIKTRGQQVTLSCSPISGHRSVSWYQQTPGQGLQFLFEYFSETQRNKGNFPGRFSGRQFSNSRSEMNVSTLELGDSALYLCASRILPGLAGDPSYNEQFFGPGTRLTVL.

The V call is TRBV19, the J call TRBJ2-2; a weak D match, TRBD2 (6 bases). The V gene lost 7 bases and the J gene lost 4 bases, with 16 bases spanning the gap. CDR1 and CDR2 (germline): LNHDA, SQIVND (reference sequence). This CDR3 region has 15 residues. For the CDR3, the DNA is TGTGCCAGTACTTCGTCCGGAGGGAGCACCGGGGAGCTGTTTTTT. Protein product: CASTSSGGSTGELFF.

V is TRBV15 and J is TRBJ2-7, with 7 nucleotides matching TRBD2. Germline V gives CDR1 LNHNV, CDR2 YYDKDF (reference sequence). This CDR3 is 15 amino acids long. The V gene end was trimmed by 0 bases and the J gene end by 4 bases; junction bases not matched to a gene: 6. The CDR3 protein is CATSRDRVSGYEQYF. CDR3 coding DNA: TGTGCCACCAGCAGAGATCGAGTTAGCGGGTACGAGCAGTACTTC.

The rearrangement links TRBV27 to TRBJ1-1; weak D call: TRBD1 (6 bases). The CDR3 is 13 residues long. V was pared by 5 bases and J by 6 bases, with 13 bases between. CDR1 is MNHEY and CDR2 is SMNVEV in the germline V gene (reference sequence). This CDR3 reads CASSTQGGAEAFF. In nucleotides, the CDR3 is TGTGCCAGCAGTACACAAGGGGGGGCTGAAGCTTTCTTT.

The J gene is TRBJ2-1, the V gene TRBV6-5, with 8 bases fitting TRBD1. The CDR3 contains 13 residues. Losses at the gene ends were 6 bases for V and 9 bases for J; bases not matched to a gene: 7. CDR1 and CDR2 from the germline V gene are MNHEY and SVGAGI. CDR3 protein: CASSADRGGEQFF. The CDR3 nucleotides read TGTGCCAGCAGCGCAGACAGGGGAGGTGAGCAGTTCTTC.

The CDR3 nucleotides read TGCGCCAGCAGTTTCGACAGAGGTCTTATGAACACTGAAGCTTTCTTT. It is translated as CASSFDRGLMNTEAFF. The chain couples TRBV5-1 to TRBJ1-1, with a possible D match to TRBD1 (5 bases). Trimming shortened V by 5 bases and J by 0 bases, and 17 bases separated the two germline ends. The CDR3 loop spans 16 amino acids. Germline V gene data show CDR1 as SGHRS and CDR2 as YFSETQ.

The rearrangement links TRBV6-6 to TRBJ1-4; maybe TRBD1 (5 bases). The CDR3 length is 16 residues. The germline gives CDR1 MNHNY, CDR2 SVGAGI (reference sequence). The V end lost 6 bases, the J end lost 8 bases, and 22 bases lay between the germline ends. CDR3 amino acids: CASRRQGGVSKEKLFF. For the CDR3, the DNA is TGTGCCAGCAGACGCCAGGGTGGGGTTAGTAAGGAAAAACTGTTTTTT.

V usage is TRBV30 and J usage is TRBJ1-1; D might be TRBD1 (5 bases). The CDR3 loop spans 12 amino acids. CDR1 GTSNPN and CDR2 SVGIG come from the germline V gene (reference sequence). Trimming shortened V by 3 bases and J by 5 bases, and 10 bases separated the two germline ends. The CDR3 loop is CAWRRGGTEAFF. The DNA for the CDR3 is TGTGCCTGGAGGCGCGGGGGGACTGAAGCTTTCTTT.

This chain joins TRBV5-1 and TRBJ2-5; 9 nucleotides align to TRBD1. The CDR3 covers 16 residues. V was clipped by 1 base and J by 2 bases; unmatched bases: 6. The germline V gene encodes CDR1 SGHRS and CDR2 YFSETQ. CDR3 amino acids: CASSLLGQGIQETQYF. The CDR3 DNA reads as TGCGCCAGCAGCTTGTTGGGACAGGGCATACAAGAGACCCAGTACTTC.

This rearrangement joins TRBV6-6 to TRBJ2-7, with D possibly being TRBD1 (5 bases). Per germline, CDR1 MNHNY and CDR2 SVGAGI (reference sequence). V shed 4 bases and J shed 2 bases, with 15 bases lying between them. The CDR3 covers 15 residues. CDR3 coding DNA: TGTGCCAGCAGTTCCTCCCGAGACAGAGCCTACGAGCAGTACTTC. The encoded protein is CASSSSRDRAYEQYF.

This sequence joins TRBV5-1 and TRBJ2-5; 7 positions match TRBD2. CDR3 length: 15 amino acids. V lost 6 bases to trimming and J lost 5 bases; unmatched junction nucleotides: 13. The V gene's germline CDR1 is SGHRS and CDR2 YFSETQ. CDR3 nucleotide sequence: TGCGCCAGCACTCCCCTGGCGGGAGAGGGGGAGACCCAGTACTTC. Residues: CASTPLAGEGETQYF.

V usage is TRBV6-4 and J usage is TRBJ2-3; possibly TRBD1 for D (6 bases). Germline V gene sequence: CDR1 MRHNA, CDR2 SNTAGT. The CDR3 loop spans 17 amino acids. Trimming removed 6 bases from V and 2 bases from J, with 21 bases in between. CDR3 region: CASSRPLLGADTDTQYF. The CDR3 nucleotides read TGTGCCAGCAGCCGCCCCTTGTTGGGGGCCGACACAGATACGCAGTATTTT.

V usage is TRBV27 and J usage is TRBJ2-5; 7 nucleotides align to TRBD1. CDR3 length: 15 residues. Losses at the gene ends were 5 bases for V and 4 bases for J; bases not matched to a gene: 10. From germline, CDR1 is MNHEY and CDR2 SMNVEV (reference sequence). CDR3 coding DNA: TGTGCCAGCAGTCGACGACAGGGTATGTCAGAGACCCAGTACTTC. Residues: CASSRRQGMSETQYF.

The rearrangement uses TRBV4-3 and TRBJ2-7; D remains unclear. Germline CDR1 and CDR2: LGHNA and YSLEER. Trimming took 3 bases from V and 6 from J, leaving 12 bases between them. The CDR3 totals 13 residues. The CDR3 sequence: CASSHIVETEQYF. Written as DNA, the CDR3 is TGCGCCAGCAGCCATATAGTGGAGACCGAGCAGTACTTC.

V is TRBV18 and J is TRBJ1-2; TRBD1 aligns across 12 bases. The germline V gene has CDR1 KGHSH and CDR2 LQKENI. The CDR3 runs to 18 residues. Unmatched junction bases numbered 12, after V lost 5 bases and J lost 2 bases. The CDR3 DNA reads as TGTGCCAGCTCATCCGTCGCGGGACAGGGGGCCTCAAACTATGGCTACACCTTC. This encodes CASSSVAGQGASNYGYTF. The full variable domain, rest sourced from reference TRBV18 and TRBJ1-2, is NAGVMQNPRHLVRRRGQEARLRCSPMKGHSHVYWYRQLPEEGLKFMVYLQKENIIDESGMPKERFSAEFPKEGPSILRIQQVVRGDSAAYFCASSSVAGQGASNYGYTFGSGTRLTVV.

The CDR3 loop reads CASSQVSPSGDGELFF. The DNA for the CDR3 is TGTGCCAGCAGCCAAGTGTCGCCTAGCGGGGACGGGGAGCTGTTTTTT. The V gene is TRBV4-2, the J gene TRBJ2-2; TRBD2 matches 9 bases. The CDR3 spans 16 residues. In germline, CDR1 is LGHNA, CDR2 YNFKEQ. Germline trimming cut 1 base from V and 7 bases from J; bases unmatched to any gene: 7.